This T cell receptor (beta chain) comes out of a study of cytomegalovirus exposure and HLA in healthy donors. General observations from the study: The study recorded 164 TCR beta chains that were cytomegalovirus-associated. What a later analysis reportedly showed was that an Asian-associated ancestry cluster had fewer N-insertions than the approximately 670-donor mean.

Details on this clone: Antigen unknown.

Amplification used 60 Vbeta primers and 13 Jbeta primers. Profiling relied on immunoSEQ multiplex PCR, and the TCRdb table lists in-frame clones only, not all of them. The table shows some 140,000 clones, with roughly four fifths occurring only once. Deletions cut 4 bases from V and 8 bases from J, with 12 bases between. Germline V gene lookup returns CDR1 SGDLS and CDR2 YYNGEE. This CDR3 is 12 amino acids long. The receptor's source is a man in his thirties or forties in good health and CMV-seronegative. What was sequenced was PBMCs. The chain is built from TRBV9 and TRBJ1-1; D may be TRBD1 (5 bases). The CDR3 region has the DNA TGTGCCAGCAGCTCTGGGGCACGAGAAGCTTTCTTT. Its protein product is CASSSGAREAFF.